These T cell receptor beta chains were read from a single sample in a study of CD8+ T cells in alopecia areata. Sequencing was performed with immunoSEQ multiplex PCR; in TCRdb, only in-frame clones are kept and a portion is missing. Seen here are a few hundred thousand clones, approximately 65% observed once, and the top ten hold 1% to 1.5%. Here the sequenced sample was CD4+ T cells sorted from blood, taken at week 44, from a patient treated with tofacitinib. The receptors come from a human donor with alopecia areata. CDR3s include the opening cysteine and the closing phenylalanine or tryptophan. Fields, in order: D gene, J gene, clone size, V gene, CDR3 DNA, CDR3 protein. A D gene is named only where the DNA matches it firmly. Clone size is shown for a subset of rows, as once, few, many or a class of expanded clone.

>-|TRBJ2-3|-|TRBV29-1
TGCAGCGTTCTACATGGGACACCCACAGATACGCAGTATTTT
CSVLHGTPTDTQYF
>-|TRBJ1-1|-|TRBV29-1
TGCAGCGTTGACGGGAGTAAGGGGACTGAAGCTTTCTTT
CSVDGSKGTEAFF
>TRBD1|TRBJ2-1|few|TRBV29-1
TGCAGCGCTACCGGGACAGGGGCTTCTGAGCAGTTCTTC
CSATGTGASEQFF
>-|TRBJ2-7|-|TRBV18
TGTGCCAGCTCACCAGAGAACTACGAGCAGTACTTC
CASSPENYEQYF
>-|TRBJ1-1|-|TRBV11-2
TGTGCCAGCAGCTCCAGATACCGGGACACTGAAGCTTTCTTT
CASSSRYRDTEAFF
>-|TRBJ2-7|-|TRBV30
TGTGCCTGGAGTGTACGTAGGGCTTGGGACTCCTACGAGCAGTACTTC
CAWSVRRAWDSYEQYF
>TRBD1|TRBJ2-5|-|TRBV7-8
TGTGCCAGCAGCCCTAGGACAGGGTACTCTGAGACCCAGTACTTC
CASSPRTGYSETQYF
>-|TRBJ1-5|-|TRBV25-1
TGTGCCAGCAAGACGGGGAGACCCATTGGCAATCAGCCCCAGCATTTT
CASKTGRPIGNQPQHF
>TRBD1|TRBJ1-5|few|TRBV4-3
TGCGCCAGCAGCCAAGATCGGGCAGGGGGACAGCCCCAGCATTTT
CASSQDRAGGQPQHF
>-|TRBJ1-6|-|TRBV2
TGTGCCAGCAGTGAAACGGGACGGACCGAACTGCCCCTCCACTTT
CASSETGRTELPLHF
>-|TRBJ2-3|-|TRBV29-1
TGCAGCGTTGAAGTAGTAGGATTTGGCACAGATACGCAGTATTTT
CSVEVVGFGTDTQYF
>-|TRBJ2-3|-|TRBV5-1
TGCGCCAGCAGCGTCGACTCGTCAGATACGCAGTATTTT
CASSVDSSDTQYF
>TRBD2|TRBJ2-6|few|TRBV29-1
TGCAGCGCTATACTAGCGGGGGGGCCTGGGGCCAACGTCCTGACTTTC
CSAILAGGPGANVLTF
>-|TRBJ2-4|few|TRBV5-1
TGCGCCAGCAGCTTGCAAGGGGCGGAAAGAAACATTCAGTACTTC
CASSLQGAERNIQYF
>TRBD1|TRBJ2-1|-|TRBV30
TGTGCCTGGAGTGGACAGGGGGCCAATGAGCAGTTCTTC
CAWSGQGANEQFF
>-|TRBJ2-4|few|TRBV11-2
TGTGCCAGCGCCCGAGGACAGCTTGAGAACATTCAGTACTTC
CASARGQLENIQYF
>-|TRBJ1-1|few|TRBV29-1
TGCAGCGTTGTACAGCGGATGAACACTGAAGCTTTCTTT
CSVVQRMNTEAFF
>-|TRBJ1-1|-|TRBV20-1
TGCAGTGCTGGGGGCAGAGGAGCTTTCTTT
CSAGGRGAFF
>-|TRBJ1-2|once|TRBV30
TGTGCCTGGAGTATATCAGGGGTTCGAAACTATGGCTACACCTTC
CAWSISGVRNYGYTF
>-|TRBJ1-1|-|TRBV9
TGTGCCAGCAGCGTAGGGCACAACACTGAAGCTTTCTTT
CASSVGHNTEAFF
>-|TRBJ1-5|-|TRBV2
TGTGCCAGCAGTGAAGGTCAGGAGGCATCCAATCAGCCCCAGCATTTT
CASSEGQEASNQPQHF
>TRBD1|TRBJ1-2|-|TRBV7-2
TGTGCCAGCAGCCCGACAGGGTATGGCTACACCTTC
CASSPTGYGYTF
>-|TRBJ2-1|-|TRBV7-2
TGTGCCAGCAGCTTAGATCCACTTAGCAATGAGCAGTTCTTC
CASSLDPLSNEQFF
>TRBD1|TRBJ1-1|-|TRBV11-2
TGTGCCAGCAGCACACCGGGACAGGGAACTGAAGCTTTCTTT
CASSTPGQGTEAFF
>-|TRBJ1-1|once|TRBV6-5
TGTGCCAGCACCGAGGGGGGATGGAACACTGAAGCTTTCTTT
CASTEGGWNTEAFF
>TRBD1|TRBJ2-5|-|TRBV14
TGTGCCAGCAGCCACCTGGGACAGCTTAAAGAGACCCAGTACTTC
CASSHLGQLKETQYF
>-|TRBJ1-1|-|TRBV6-1
TGTGCCAGCAGTGAAGCCGGAGGGATGAACACTGAAGCTTTCTTT
CASSEAGGMNTEAFF
>TRBD2|TRBJ2-1|-|TRBV7-2
TGTGCCAGCAGCTTCTCTAGCGGAAATCACAATGAGCAGTTCTTC
CASSFSSGNHNEQFF
>-|TRBJ2-5|once|TRBV7-2
TGTGCCAGCAGCTTTTCACTAGCTCAAGAGACCCAGTACTTC
CASSFSLAQETQYF
>-|TRBJ1-1|-|TRBV7-2
TGTGCCAGCAGCTTTCAACAGACCACTAACACTGAAGCTTTCTTT
CASSFQQTTNTEAFF
>-|TRBJ1-4|few|TRBV5-5
TGTGCCAGCAGCCAGGTCACTGCAACTAATGAAAAACTGTTTTTT
CASSQVTATNEKLFF